A selection of T cell receptor beta chains follows, all from one sample in a study of OX40 agonist ivuxolimab in advanced cancers. Assay used: immunoSEQ multiplex PCR; TCRdb lists only in-frame clones, some missing. The table has tens of thousands of clones, 88% seen once. The source was CD4+ or CD8+ T cells sorted from blood, collected in a trial of the OX40 agonist ivuxolimab. These receptors were taken from an adult with an advanced solid tumor such as melanoma, head and neck, liver or kidney cancer. Both conserved end residues are part of each CDR3. A D gene is named only where the DNA matches it firmly. Where a row states a size, it is once, few, many or the class of an expanded clone; other rows omit it.

>TRBJ1-1|NA|NA|TRBV19
TGTGCCAGTAGTAAGGCGGCAGGGGCTGCTTTCTTT
CASSKAAGAAFF
>TRBJ2-7|NA|TRBD1|TRBV5-6
TGTGCCAGCAGGTTCTGGGGACAGGGGGTGCAGTACTTC
CASRFWGQGVQYF
>TRBJ2-7|NA|NA|TRBV7-8
TGTGCCAGCAACTTTGGGGAGGGGGTATTCGAGCAGTACTTC
CASNFGEGVFEQYF
>TRBJ1-1|NA|NA|TRBV5-1
TGCGCCAGCAGCTTGGAACCCTCGAACACTGAAGCTTTCTTT
CASSLEPSNTEAFF
>TRBJ1-1|once|NA|TRBV11-3
TGTGCCAGCAGCTTAACCAGGTTCTCTGGAGCTTTCTTT
CASSLTRFSGAFF
>TRBJ1-3|NA|NA|TRBV4-3
TGCGCCAGCAGCCAAGATTCCGTCAGCTCTGGAAACACCATATATTTT
CASSQDSVSSGNTIYF
>TRBJ1-5|NA|TRBD1|TRBV28
TGTGCCAGCAAAGGGACAGGGGTTGGTCAGCCCCAGCATTTT
CASKGTGVGQPQHF
>TRBJ2-5|NA|NA|TRBV19
TGTGCCAGTAGTATCTTTCTACGGACAATGAGGCGTATAGAGACCCAGTACTTC
CASSIFLRTMRRIETQYF
>TRBJ2-7|NA|TRBD2|TRBV29-1
TGCAGCGTTGTTTGGACTAGCGGGAAATACGAGCAGTACTTC
CSVVWTSGKYEQYF
>TRBJ1-1|once|NA|TRBV25-1
TGTGCCAGCAGCACTACCGTTCGGGGGGAGGCTTTCTTT
CASSTTVRGEAFF
>TRBJ2-5|NA|TRBD2|TRBV5-4
TGTGCCAGCAGCTTGAGCGGGAGAGAAGAGACCCAGTACTTC
CASSLSGREETQYF
>TRBJ2-7|NA|TRBD1|TRBV28
TGTGCCAGCAGTTATCGGACAGGGGGTCGCGACGAGCAGTACTTC
CASSYRTGGRDEQYF
>TRBJ2-2|NA|TRBD1|TRBV2
TGTGCCAGCAGTGTCGGACAGGAGAACACCGGGGAGCTGTTTTTT
CASSVGQENTGELFF
>TRBJ2-5|NA|TRBD2|TRBV30
TGTGCCTGGACCAGGGTCGGTAGCGGGAGCGAGACCCAGTACTTC
CAWTRVGSGSETQYF
>TRBJ2-5|NA|TRBD2|TRBV18
TGTGCCAGCTCACTTGGACTAGGCGAAGCCCAGTACTTC
CASSLGLGEAQYF
>TRBJ2-1|NA|TRBD2|TRBV5-1
TGCGCCAGCAGCTTGGAGGGACTAGCGGACAATGAGCAGTTCTTC
CASSLEGLADNEQFF
>TRBJ2-3|NA|NA|TRBV27
TGTGCCAGCAGTTCGAACACAGATACGCAGTATTTT
CASSSNTDTQYF
>TRBJ1-2|NA|TRBD1|TRBV7-2
TGTGCCAGCAGCTCGAGGACAGGGGGATTGGCTGGCTACACCTTC
CASSSRTGGLAGYTF
>TRBJ2-1|once|NA|TRBV20-1
TGCAGTGCTGACTACAATGAGCAGTTCTTC
CSADYNEQFF
>TRBJ2-7|NA|NA|TRBV6-1
TGTGCCAGCAGTGAAGCGGCCACAGGGATCCACGAGCAGTACTTC
CASSEAATGIHEQYF
>TRBJ2-3|NA|NA|TRBV9
TGTGCCAGCAGCGTAGAGGTTCGCACAGATACGCAGTATTTT
CASSVEVRTDTQYF
>TRBJ2-7|NA|NA|TRBV27
TGTGCCAGCAGTTTCTCCCCCTACGGGGTAAACGAGCAGTACTTC
CASSFSPYGVNEQYF
>TRBJ2-7|NA|NA|TRBV6-6
TGTGCCAGCAGTTTGGGGATCAACTACGAGCAGTACTTC
CASSLGINYEQYF
>TRBJ2-2|NA|TRBD2|TRBV6-6
TGTGCCAGCAGTATCCCGGGACTAAACACCGGGGAGCTGTTTTTT
CASSIPGLNTGELFF
>TRBJ1-1|NA|NA|TRBV21-1
TGTGCCAGCAGCAACAGGGTCGTGAACACTGAAGCTTTCTTT
CASSNRVVNTEAFF
>TRBJ2-3|NA|NA|TRBV7-3
TGTGCCAGCAGCCAGTCTCCGGATACGCAGTATTTT
CASSQSPDTQYF
>TRBJ1-2|NA|NA|TRBV27
TGTGCCAGCAGTTCCCGCGCCTCGCCCGGCTATGGCTACACCTTC
CASSSRASPGYGYTF
>TRBJ1-4|NA|NA|TRBV30
TGTGCCTGGGCGGGGCAGCCGAATGAAAAACTGTTTTTT
CAWAGQPNEKLFF
>TRBJ2-1|once|TRBD1|TRBV9
TGTGCCAGCAGCCCTTCACAGGGGACCCGCGTAGGGAATGAGCAGTTCTTC
CASSPSQGTRVGNEQFF
>TRBJ2-3|few|NA|TRBV5-8
TGTGCCAGCAGCTGGGACCCGGGAACAACGGATACGCAGTATTTT
CASSWDPGTTDTQYF
>TRBJ2-5|NA|TRBD2|TRBV29-1
TGCAGCGTTGTACTCGGGACTAGCGGGAGCCCAGAGACCCAGTACTTC
CSVVLGTSGSPETQYF
>TRBJ2-1|NA|NA|TRBV28
TGTGCCAGCAGGTGGAGACAGACCTACAATGAGCAGTTCTTC
CASRWRQTYNEQFF
>TRBJ1-2|NA|NA|TRBV5-6
TGTGCCAGCAGCTTGGAGGCTTTAGCTAACTATGGCTACACCTTC
CASSLEALANYGYTF
>TRBJ2-7|NA|NA|TRBV7-9
TGTGCCAGCAGCTTAATAGGGGGGATTAGAAACGAGCAGTACTTC
CASSLIGGIRNEQYF
>TRBJ2-7|NA|TRBD2|TRBV29-1
TGCAGCGGGGTAGGACAGGGTAACCTAGCGGGAGGCGAGCAGTACTTC
CSGVGQGNLAGGEQYF
>TRBJ2-2|NA|NA|TRBV18
TGTGCCAGCTCAGAGGGGACGGTCCAAGGGGCCGGGGAGCTGTTTTTT
CASSEGTVQGAGELFF
>TRBJ2-6|once|NA|TRBV6-1
TGTGCCAGCACCCCTGGGTCCTCTGGGGCCAACGTCCTGACTTTC
CASTPGSSGANVLTF
>TRBJ2-1|NA|TRBD2|TRBV7-2
TGTGCCAGCAGCTTAACGGGAGGAACTTACAATGAGCAGTTCTTC
CASSLTGGTYNEQFF
>TRBJ2-1|NA|NA|TRBV6-5
TGTGCCAGCAGTTCCTCCCAGGGGTTTGGGAATGAGCAGTTCTTC
CASSSSQGFGNEQFF
>TRBJ2-3|NA|NA|TRBV27
TGTGCCAGCATTCCCACCTCTTCAGCCTTCCTGAGCACAGATACGCAGTATTTT
CASIPTSSAFLSTDTQYF
>TRBJ2-1|once|TRBD1|TRBV2
TGTGCCAGCAGTCGGGACAGGGGAACGGCGGGTGAGCAGTTCTTC
CASSRDRGTAGEQFF
>TRBJ2-5|NA|NA|TRBV7-9
TGTGCCAGCAGCCGATTGGCTCTGGTTCAAGAGACCCAGTACTTC
CASSRLALVQETQYF